A single sample is the source of the 28 T cell receptor beta chains below, sequenced in a study of cytomegalovirus exposure and HLA in healthy donors. PCR amplification relied on 60 Vbeta primers (plus 13 Jbeta primers). Assay: immunoSEQ multiplex PCR; the TCRdb copy retains only in-frame clones and omits some. The sample lists over 100,000 clones, approximately 58% seen once, with roughly 2.4% in the top ten. Sequencing used PBMCs. These receptors all stem from a woman in her thirties in good health and CMV-seronegative.

This clone occurred a few times. The V gene is TRBV4-3, the J gene TRBJ1-3; TRBD1 is a possible D gene (5 bases). CDR3 length: 15 residues. Trimming took off 1 base at V and 4 bases at J, with 11 bases between the two ends. The germline V gene encodes CDR1 LGHNA and CDR2 YSLEER. CDR3 nucleotide sequence: TGCGCCAGCAGCCAAGGAAGGGGTTCCGGAAACACCATATATTTT. Amino acid sequence: CASSQGRGSGNTIYF.

This sequence joins TRBV18 and TRBJ1-1; perhaps TRBD1 as D (5 bases). There are 13 residues in the CDR3. V lost 6 bases and J lost 2, with 10 bases in between. Germline assignment: CDR1 KGHSH and CDR2 LQKENI. This CDR3 reads CASSQGANTEAFF. CDR3 in DNA: TGTGCCAGCTCGCAAGGGGCTAACACTGAAGCTTTCTTT. The variable domain in full, completed from reference TRBV18 and TRBJ1-1, reads NAGVMQNPRHLVRRRGQEARLRCSPMKGHSHVYWYRQLPEEGLKFMVYLQKENIIDESGMPKERFSAEFPKEGPSILRIQQVVRGDSAAYFCASSQGANTEAFFGQGTRLTVV.

This chain connects TRBV7-2 to TRBJ2-5, with D possibly TRBD2 on 6 matching bases. CDR1 SGHTA and CDR2 FQGNSA come from the germline V gene. This CDR3 has 18 residues. V was pared by 1 base and J by 5 bases, with 23 bases between. The CDR3 nucleotides are TGTGCCAGCAGCTTAGGGAGGGTTACGGGGTTCGGGAAGGAGACCCAGTACTTC. This sequence encodes CASSLGRVTGFGKETQYF.

As DNA, the CDR3 is TGTGCCAGCAGCCCGCACTCGGACAGGGGTTGGTACAATGAGCAGTTCTTC. Translation: CASSPHSDRGWYNEQFF. The chain is built from TRBV5-6 and TRBJ2-1; TRBD1 agrees at 9 bases. The CDR3 is made up of 17 amino acids. J was trimmed by 4 bases and V by 4 bases; bases with no gene match: 12. CDR1 and CDR2 (germline): SGHDT, YYEEEE. The variable domain in full, with the rest retrieved from reference TRBV5-6 and TRBJ2-1, is DAGVTQSPTHLIKTRGQQVTLRCSPKSGHDTVSWYQQALGQGPQFIFQYYEEEERQRGNFPDRFSGHQFPNYSSELNVNALLLGDSALYLCASSPHSDRGWYNEQFFGPGTRLTVL.

The chain uses TRBV6-1 and TRBJ2-7; TRBD2 agrees at 8 bases. The CDR3 loop spans 18 amino acids. The V and J ends lost 0 bases and 6 bases, in that order; junction bases with no gene match: 16. Looked up from germline, CDR1 is MNHNS and CDR2 is SASEGT. The CDR3, as DNA: TGTGCCAGCAGTGAAGCGACTGAAGCGGGAGAGGTAGTACTCGAGCAGTACTTC. Protein sequence: CASSEATEAGEVVLEQYF.

The chain is built from TRBV7-2 and TRBJ2-5; 7 bases map to TRBD1. The V segment lost 3 bases and the J segment 5 bases; nucleotides outside the gene matches: 3. Germline CDR1 and CDR2: SGHTA and FQGNSA. The CDR3 has 13 amino acids. DNA for the CDR3: TGTGCCAGCAGCTTCACAGGGGACGAGACCCAGTACTTC. It is translated as CASSFTGDETQYF.

This chain connects TRBV14 to TRBJ1-2, with 10 bases aligning to TRBD1. The J segment lost 2 bases and the V segment lost 4 bases, leaving 1 base of the junction unmatched. This CDR3 has 14 amino acids. Germline V CDR1 and CDR2: SGHDN, FVKESK. The CDR3, as DNA: TGTGCCAGCAGCCGACAGGGGGCAAACTATGGCTACACCTTC. It codes for CASSRQGANYGYTF.

V is TRBV28 and J is TRBJ2-1; 10 nucleotides agree with TRBD1. V was pared by 5 bases and J by 4 bases, with 8 bases of the junction left unmatched. Looked up from germline, CDR1 is MDHEN and CDR2 is SYDVKM. This CDR3 has 16 residues. This chain's CDR3 is CASSVIGTGAYNEQFF. The DNA of the CDR3 is TGTGCCAGCAGTGTCATTGGGACAGGGGCGTACAATGAGCAGTTCTTC.

The V call is TRBV5-1, the J call TRBJ2-4; D is possibly TRBD2 (6 bases). CDR3 length equals 19 residues. Trimming removed 1 base at V and 0 bases at J, with 20 bases between. In germline, CDR1 is SGHRS, CDR2 YFSETQ. CDR3 sequence (DNA): TGCGCCAGCAGCTTGACGGTGACTAGGACCCCCCTAGCCAAAAACATTCAGTACTTC. This encodes CASSLTVTRTPLAKNIQYF.

This rearrangement joins TRBV6-1 to TRBJ1-2, with 7 nucleotides matching TRBD1. This CDR3 region has 12 residues. The germline CDR1 and CDR2 sequences are MNHNS and SASEGT. Trimming took 6 bases from V and 3 from J; bases not matched to a gene: 1. The CDR3 sequence is CASRDRDYGYTF. The CDR3 nucleotides read TGTGCCAGCAGAGACAGGGACTATGGCTACACCTTC.

The sample holds a few counts of this clone. The rearrangement links TRBV7-9 to TRBJ2-5, with 12 bases that match TRBD2. Trimming at V came to 5 bases and at J to 1 base, leaving 8 bases not matched to a gene. This CDR3 has 17 residues. Germline loops: CDR1 SEHNR, CDR2 FQNEAQ (reference sequence). The CDR3 coding sequence is TGTGCCAGCAGCCCTCGACTAGCGGGGGAAAGCCAAGAGACCCAGTACTTC. It translates to CASSPRLAGESQETQYF.

V and J are TRBV2 and TRBJ2-3; 10 nucleotides align to TRBD2. The CDR3 spans 13 residues. CDR1 and CDR2 from the germline V gene are SNHLY and FYNNEI. V shed 4 bases and J 14 bases; nucleotides not matched to a gene: 9. The CDR3 region is CASSGSTSGSRYF. The CDR3 DNA is TGTGCCAGCAGTGGGTCGACTAGCGGGTCTAGGTATTTT.

The genes are TRBV7-2 and TRBJ2-5; the match to TRBD2 covers 8 bases. The DNA end is more similar to TRBJ2-7, so the J call may be wrong. Germline-derived CDR1 and CDR2 are SGHTA and FQGNSA. The CDR3 has 13 residues. CDR3 residues: CASSTLTSDEQYF. CDR3 nucleotides: TGTGCCAGCAGCACCCTGACTAGCGACGAGCAGTACTTC.

This clone was picked up a small number of times. The chain carries TRBV7-2 and TRBJ2-1; 8 positions match TRBD2. The CDR3 is 19 residues long. Germline V gene sequence: CDR1 SGHTA, CDR2 FQGNSA. V lost 4 bases to trimming and J lost 0 bases; unmatched junction nucleotides: 14. CDR3 DNA: TGTGCCAGCAGCTCTTCGAGGGCTAGCGGGCTCAGCTCCTACAATGAGCAGTTCTTC. Its protein is CASSSSRASGLSSYNEQFF.

This clone was recorded a few times. The rearrangement uses TRBV18 and TRBJ1-1; the D gene is possibly TRBD1 (6 bases). V was shortened by 4 bases and J by 1 base, with 10 bases between the two germline ends. The germline gives CDR1 KGHSH, CDR2 LQKENI. This CDR3 contains 14 residues. Here the CDR3 reads CASSRDTPNTEAFF. The CDR3 nucleotides read TGTGCCAGCTCACGGGACACACCGAACACTGAAGCTTTCTTT.

The chain is built from TRBV19 and TRBJ2-7; 7 nucleotides line up with TRBD1. In germline, CDR1 is LNHDA, CDR2 SQIVND (reference sequence). The CDR3 has 14 amino acids. V was pared by 3 bases and J by 3 bases, with 5 bases of the junction left unmatched. The CDR3 coding sequence is TGTGCCAGTAGTATCGGGACAGACGACTACGAGCAGTACTTC. Translation: CASSIGTDDYEQYF.

On this clone itself: A junction boundary mismatches the germline segment, possibly from a read error. The chain recombines TRBV7-9 with TRBJ2-1; TRBD2 aligns across 8 bases. Germline CDR1 reads SEHNR; CDR2 reads FQNEAQ (reference sequence). CDR3 length equals 15 residues. CDR3 in amino acids: CSSSLVGTSTNEQFF. The DNA of the CDR3 is TGTTCCAGCAGCTTAGTGGGGACTAGTACCAATGAGCAGTTCTTC.

The rearrangement joins TRBV27 to TRBJ1-2; D remains ambiguous. Trimming removed 3 bases from V and 6 bases from J, with 11 bases in between. The CDR3 has 13 amino acids. Germline V gene data show CDR1 as MNHEY and CDR2 as SMNVEV (reference sequence). CDR3: CASSFRIRDGYTF. Here the CDR3 DNA reads TGTGCCAGCAGTTTTAGGATCCGGGATGGCTACACCTTC.

The V and J genes are TRBV2 and TRBJ1-5; a weak D match, TRBD1 (5 bases). Trimming cost V 8 bases and J 0 bases, with 17 bases left between them. Germline V lookup: CDR1 SNHLY, CDR2 FYNNEI. CDR3 length: 16 amino acids. DNA of the CDR3: TGTGCCAGCGGGTGGGTCGAGGACATTAGCAATCAGCCCCAGCATTTT. Its translation: CASGWVEDISNQPQHF. The full variable domain, its missing parts supplied by reference TRBV2 and TRBJ1-5, is EPEVTQTPSHQVTQMGQEVILRCVPISNHLYFYWYRQILGQKVEFLVSFYNNEISEKSEIFDDQFSVERPDGSNFTLKIRSTKLEDSAMYFCASGWVEDISNQPQHFGDGTRLSIL.

The chain uses TRBV12-2 and TRBJ2-1; the DNA was not used to check the table's D call, TRBD1. TRBV12-2 is an annotated pseudogene. This CDR3 spans 15 amino acids. As DNA, the CDR3 is TGTGCAAGTCGCTTAGTCGGACAGGTCCACAATGAGCAGTTCTTC. It yields the protein CASRLVGQVHNEQFF.

This clone was counted a few times. This chain links TRBV7-9 with TRBJ2-7, with a tentative D call TRBD1 (6 bases). Germline assignment: CDR1 SEHNR and CDR2 FQNEAQ (reference sequence). Trimming pared 5 bases from V and 2 bases from J, leaving 13 bases between. The CDR3 has 14 residues. The CDR3 reads CASSIKDSPYEQYF. As DNA, the CDR3 is TGTGCCAGCAGCATAAAGGACAGCCCCTACGAGCAGTACTTC. The full variable domain, in which reference TRBV7-9 and TRBJ2-7 provide the parts outside the CDR3, is DTGVSQNPRHKITKRGQNVTFRCDPISEHNRLYWYRQTLGQGPEFLTYFQNEAQLEKSRLLSDRFSAERPKGSFSTLEIQRTEQGDSAMYLCASSIKDSPYEQYFGPGTRLTVT.

The genes are TRBV18 and TRBJ2-1; TRBD2 matches at 8 bases. Germline CDR1 is KGHSH and CDR2 is LQKENI. Losses at the gene ends were 7 bases for V and 0 bases for J; bases not matched to a gene: 17. The CDR3 is 19 residues long. For the CDR3, the DNA is TGTGCCAGCTTCACGGTTCAAGCGGGAGTAGGGAGCTCCTACAATGAGCAGTTCTTC. Amino acid sequence: CASFTVQAGVGSSYNEQFF.

The V call is TRBV30, the J call TRBJ2-1; 11 bases align to TRBD2. J lost 0 bases, V lost 7 bases, and 14 bases had no gene match. Germline CDR1 GTSNPN, CDR2 SVGIG (reference sequence). The CDR3 extends over 18 amino acids. The DNA for the CDR3 is TGTGCCTCCCAGCCGGGACTAGCGGTGATAAGCTCCTACAATGAGCAGTTCTTC. Protein product: CASQPGLAVISSYNEQFF.

The chain links TRBV27 to TRBJ2-3; tentative D call: TRBD2 (6 bases). The CDR3 runs to 14 residues. Germline lookup yields CDR1 MNHEY and CDR2 SMNVEV (reference sequence). Trimming shortened V by 1 base and J by 3 bases, and 8 bases separated the two germline ends. This CDR3 reads CASSLYGGTDTQYF. As DNA, the CDR3 is TGTGCCAGCAGTTTATACGGGGGAACAGATACGCAGTATTTT.

This chain joins TRBV4-3 and TRBJ2-1; TRBD1 agrees at 9 bases. The CDR3 has 15 amino acids. The V and J ends lost 1 base and 5 bases, in that order; junction bases with no gene match: 3. CDR1 and CDR2 from the germline V gene are LGHNA and YSLEER. CDR3 nucleotide sequence: TGCGCCAGCAGCCAAGGTTGGACAGGGGACAATGAGCAGTTCTTC. Protein sequence: CASSQGWTGDNEQFF.

V is TRBV6-5 and J is TRBJ2-7; D is possibly TRBD1 (6 bases). CDR1 and CDR2 (germline): MNHEY, SVGAGI. The V gene lost 5 bases and the J gene lost 3 bases, with 14 bases spanning the gap. This CDR3 has 14 amino acids. CDR3 in DNA: TGTGCCAGCAGTGACAGGCTGGGGGTCTACGAGCAGTACTTC. Amino acids: CASSDRLGVYEQYF.

V usage is TRBV18 and J usage is TRBJ1-4, with TRBD1 as a possible D gene (5 bases). The CDR3 has 14 residues. Germline V lookup: CDR1 KGHSH, CDR2 LQKENI. V lost 3 bases, J lost 5 bases, and 10 bases lay in between. CDR3: CASSPRQFNEKLFF. CDR3 bases: TGTGCCAGCTCACCGCGACAGTTCAATGAAAAACTGTTTTTT.

The CDR3 nucleotides read TGTGCCAGCACCGAGGTAGGGACACGCGAGCAGTACTTC. Translating it yields CASTEVGTREQYF. The V and J genes are TRBV7-9 and TRBJ2-5; perhaps TRBD1 as D (6 bases). The DNA end lines up better with TRBJ2-7; the J call may be wrong. This CDR3 is 13 amino acids long. Germline loops: CDR1 SEHNR, CDR2 FQNEAQ (reference sequence).